The source of this TCR beta chain is a study of blood T cell repertoires in COVID-19. Study background: Some COVID-19 samples were acute and others convalescent; all came from the United States, Italy and Spain.

Germline CDR1 and CDR2: SNHLY and FYNNEI. Trimming removed 6 bases at V and 2 bases at J, with 4 bases between. This CDR3 spans 11 amino acids. Clones were sequenced by immunoSEQ multiplex PCR, and TCRdb holds only the in-frame ones, with some missing. The data hold around 110,000 clones, with around 84% observed a single time. The sample consisted of peripheral blood. The clonotype was recovered from a man aged 40-49 years with acute or convalescent COVID-19. This chain connects TRBV2 to TRBJ2-5, with D unclear. The CDR3 DNA reads TGTGCCAGCAGCTTACAAGAGACCCAGTACTTC. Its translation is CASSLQETQYF.